This T cell receptor beta chain was profiled in a study of blood T cells in healthy people across ages. The V gene's germline CDR1 is SEHNR and CDR2 FQNEAQ (reference sequence). The CDR3 length is 12 residues. General study findings and limits: The unknown donor CMV status may have confounded expanded clonotype changes. What prevented conclusive comparison of naive and antigen-experienced cells was that PBMCs were unsorted.

Only a few counts were recorded for this clonotype. The antigen is undetermined. The germline gene is not matched at one end of the junction; a read error may be the cause. The authors ran a second PCR of 7 to 11 cycles using a sample-barcoded 5' primer and a J-beta primer mix. TCRdb re-analysed the 5' RACE reads in MiXCR, keeping a single row per CDR3 protein. The sample has approximately 800,000 distinct CDR3 sequences, about 26% seen once. These data were also reused for a study on T cells of mothers and their children. As that report states: Per 15 ul, 1.5 ug of RNA was used, with all extracted RNA going into cDNA synthesis.

The sequence came from a boy younger than 18 in good health. The chain uses TRBV7-9 and TRBJ2-7; tentative D call: TRBD1 (6 bases). The material sequenced was blood. The CDR3: CASSRVKDSPFF. As DNA, the CDR3 is TGTGCCAGCAGCCGAGTAAAGGACAGCCCTTTCTTC.